These 25 T cell receptor beta chains were sequenced from one sample in a study of T cell responses to AZD1222 COVID-19 vaccine. The data were produced by immunoSEQ multiplex PCR, yet TCRdb's version contains in-frame clones alone and is incomplete. The sample holds approximately 150,000 clones; 90% to 95% are singletons and the top ten take roughly 0.98%. The starting material was peripheral blood, obtained 28 days after the second AZD1222 dose. The source is an adult who received the AZD1222 COVID-19 vaccine.

The V and J genes are TRBV7-2 and TRBJ2-1, with D hard to call. This CDR3 region has 13 residues. V lost 2 bases, J lost 7 bases, and 9 bases lay in between. Germline values: CDR1 SGHTA, CDR2 FQGNSA. The CDR3 protein is CASSLLGSNEQFF. CDR3 in DNA: TGTGCCAGCAGCTTATTAGGGTCAAATGAGCAGTTCTTC.

This clone showed up just a few times. V gene TRBV10-2 combines with J gene TRBJ1-2, with 9 bases fitting TRBD1. The V gene end was trimmed by 1 base and the J gene end by 12 bases; junction bases not matched to a gene: 9. CDR1 is WSHSY and CDR2 is SAAADI in the germline V gene. The CDR3 is 14 residues long. The CDR3 DNA follows: TGCGCCAGCAGTGAGTGGGACAGGGTCCAAACTAACACCTTC. It specifies CASSEWDRVQTNTF.

This chain links TRBV7-3 with TRBJ2-3, with D possibly matching TRBD2 (5 bases). V was shortened by 5 bases and J by 6 bases, with 12 bases between the two germline ends. Germline V gene data show CDR1 as SGHTA and CDR2 as FQGTGA. The CDR3 contains 13 residues. The CDR3 region is CASSMDSSDTQYF. The CDR3 DNA reads TGTGCCAGCAGCATGGACTCCTCTGATACGCAGTATTTT.

The chain carries TRBV11-2 and TRBJ2-5, with 11 bases matching TRBD2. The V gene's germline CDR1 is SGHAT and CDR2 FQNNGV. V was clipped by 4 bases and J by 5 bases; unmatched bases: 9. The CDR3 is 16 amino acids. Here the CDR3 reads CASSYPRLAGSETQYF. In DNA, the CDR3 is TGTGCCAGCAGCTACCCCCGACTAGCGGGGTCTGAGACCCAGTACTTC.

The chain links TRBV9 to TRBJ1-2, with D possibly matching TRBD1 (5 bases). Germline loops: CDR1 SGDLS, CDR2 YYNGEE. V lost 0 bases, J lost 0 bases, and 6 bases lay in between. The length of the CDR3 is 14 residues. CDR3 nucleotide sequence: TGTGCCAGCAGCGTAGCAGGGACTAACTATGGCTACACCTTC. It encodes CASSVAGTNYGYTF.

This sequence joins TRBV11-2 and TRBJ2-7, with 9 bases identical to TRBD1. CDR1 is SGHAT, CDR2 FQNNGV, per germline. The V and J ends lost 2 bases and 2 bases, in that order; junction bases with no gene match: 10. CDR3 length: 17 residues. The CDR3 spells CASSLRRSGQGTYEQYF. CDR3 nucleotides: TGTGCCAGCAGCTTAAGGCGATCGGGACAGGGTACCTACGAGCAGTACTTC.

This chain links TRBV18 with TRBJ1-5; perhaps TRBD1 as D (5 bases). Looked up from germline, CDR1 is KGHSH and CDR2 is LQKENI. The V and J ends lost 2 bases and 7 bases respectively, with 15 bases between them. The CDR3 has 15 amino acids. In DNA form, the CDR3 reads TGTGCCAGCTCACCATCGGGCAGGGTCAGCCAGCCCCAGCATTTT. Amino acid sequence: CASSPSGRVSQPQHF.

The rearrangement joins TRBV7-2 to TRBJ1-1; unclear D gene. There are 14 residues in the CDR3. Per germline, CDR1 SGHTA and CDR2 FQGNSA. V lost 5 bases, J lost 1 base, and 11 bases lay in between. The DNA of the CDR3 is TGTGCCAGCAGCCCTCGGACGGCGAACACTGAAGCTTTCTTT. Amino acids: CASSPRTANTEAFF.

This rearrangement joins TRBV11-2 to TRBJ2-1; TRBD2 matches at 9 bases. This CDR3 is 14 amino acids long. Germline V gives CDR1 SGHAT, CDR2 FQNNGV. Unmatched junction bases numbered 4, after V lost 6 bases and J lost 4 bases. The CDR3 loop is CASRVGLAYNEQFF. CDR3 in DNA: TGTGCCAGCAGGGTAGGACTAGCGTACAATGAGCAGTTCTTC. The full variable domain, in which reference TRBV11-2 and TRBJ2-1 provide the parts outside the CDR3, is EAGVAQSPRYKIIEKRQSVAFWCNPISGHATLYWYQQILGQGPKLLIQFQNNGVVDDSQLPKDRFSAERLKGVDSTLKIQPAKLEDSAVYLCASRVGLAYNEQFFGPGTRLTVL.

The chain is built from TRBV5-5 and TRBJ1-5; D is ambiguous. The V and J ends lost 4 bases and 6 bases respectively, with 8 bases between them. Germline loops: CDR1 SGHKS, CDR2 YYEKEE (reference sequence). The CDR3 has 12 residues. The CDR3 DNA is TGTGCCAGCAGCCTAGAGGGTCAGCCCCAGCATTTT. Encoded protein: CASSLEGQPQHF.

The rearrangement links TRBV6-5 to TRBJ1-4; D is possibly TRBD1 (5 bases). The length of the CDR3 is 14 residues. Trimming took 2 bases from V and 6 from J, leaving 10 bases between them. The germline V gene encodes CDR1 MNHEY and CDR2 SVGAGI. The CDR3 spells CASSYGRDHEKLFF. The CDR3 DNA reads TGTGCCAGCAGTTACGGCAGGGATCATGAAAAACTGTTTTTT.

The V and J genes are TRBV6-1 and TRBJ2-7; D gene uncertain. The germline gives CDR1 MNHNS, CDR2 SASEGT. The CDR3 is 16 residues long. V gave up 3 bases and J gave up 0 bases, with 15 bases separating them. CDR3 coding DNA: TGTGCCAGCAGTGAGGGCAGGCCCCAAATCTCCTACGAGCAGTACTTC. Protein: CASSEGRPQISYEQYF.

The chain recombines TRBV27 with TRBJ2-7, with D possibly TRBD1 on 7 matching bases. Trimming left V 0 bases short and J 0 bases short, with 12 bases between. The CDR3 runs to 16 residues. The germline CDR1 and CDR2 sequences are MNHEY and SMNVEV (reference sequence). CDR3 nucleotide sequence: TGTGCCAGCAGTTTATCGGCGGGACAGTACTCCTACGAGCAGTACTTC. Translation gives CASSLSAGQYSYEQYF.

The gene calls are TRBV6-5 and TRBJ1-2; possibly TRBD1 for D (6 bases). Germline loops: CDR1 MNHEY, CDR2 SVGAGI. Deletions cut 5 bases from V and 2 bases from J, with 9 bases between. CDR3 size: 13 residues. The CDR3 sequence: CASSPGVNYGYTF. The CDR3 DNA sequence: TGTGCCAGCAGTCCAGGGGTGAACTATGGCTACACCTTC.

This clone has a single count. The chain uses TRBV7-8 and TRBJ1-6; 11 bases match TRBD1. The CDR3 runs 14 residues. With V trimmed by 4 bases and J by 11 bases, 4 bases remained unmatched. The V gene's germline CDR1 is SGHVS and CDR2 FQNEAQ. As DNA, the CDR3 is TGTGCCAGCAGCTACGGGACAGGGGGACCACCCCTCCACTTT. Its translation is CASSYGTGGPPLHF.

The chain carries TRBV5-1 and TRBJ1-2, with TRBD1 as a possible D gene (5 bases). V was shortened by 3 bases and J by 5 bases, with 23 bases between the two germline ends. The CDR3 is 17 amino acids. Looked up from germline, CDR1 is SGHRS and CDR2 is YFSETQ. The chain's CDR3 is CASSWPGLGTVDYGYTF. The CDR3 nucleotides read TGCGCCAGCAGCTGGCCGGGGCTGGGGACGGTAGATTATGGCTACACCTTC. The full variable domain, its missing parts supplied by reference TRBV5-1 and TRBJ1-2, is KAGVTQTPRYLIKTRGQQVTLSCSPISGHRSVSWYQQTPGQGLQFLFEYFSETQRNKGNFPGRFSGRQFSNSRSEMNVSTLELGDSALYLCASSWPGLGTVDYGYTFGSGTRLTVV.

The chain has TRBV6-6 and TRBJ2-1, with TRBD2 identical over 8 bases. J was trimmed by 6 bases and V by 6 bases; bases with no gene match: 10. This CDR3 region has 15 residues. Germline lookup yields CDR1 MNHNY and CDR2 SVGAGI (reference sequence). The CDR3 DNA reads TGTGCCAGCAGCACTGAGGGCGGGGGGTCCAATGAGCAGTTCTTC. Translating gives CASSTEGGGSNEQFF.

The chain carries TRBV9 and TRBJ1-5; tentative D call: TRBD1 (6 bases). Trimming removed 2 bases at V and 5 bases at J, with 11 bases between. This CDR3 spans 14 amino acids. Per germline, CDR1 SGDLS and CDR2 YYNGEE. The CDR3 sequence: CASSVDSSHQPQHF. In DNA, the CDR3 is TGTGCCAGCAGCGTGGACAGTTCTCATCAGCCCCAGCATTTT.

The J gene is TRBJ2-2, the V gene TRBV6-2 or TRBV6-3; a weak D match, TRBD2 (5 bases). The ends were cut back, 2 bases at V and 8 bases at J, with 12 bases in the middle. The CDR3 loop spans 14 amino acids. Germline CDR1 is MNHEY and CDR2 is SVGEGT. The CDR3 region is CASSYPSLAGELFF. DNA for the CDR3: TGTGCCAGCAGTTACCCTAGCCTTGCAGGGGAGCTGTTTTTT.

This chain connects TRBV6-1 to TRBJ1-1; D might be TRBD1 (5 bases). In germline, CDR1 is MNHNS, CDR2 SASEGT. This CDR3 is 13 amino acids long. V was cut by 2 bases and J by 5 bases, with 9 bases left in between. CDR3 sequence reads: CASSEQGMTEAFF. Written as DNA, the CDR3 is TGTGCCAGCAGTGAACAGGGAATGACTGAAGCTTTCTTT.

The chain uses TRBV10-3 and TRBJ1-5; D call uncertain. There are 15 residues in the CDR3. CDR1 is ENHRY, CDR2 SYGVKD, per germline. V dropped 0 bases and J dropped 0 bases, with 6 bases sitting between them. CDR3 DNA sequence: TGTGCCATCAGTGAGTCCGTCCTTAGCAATCAGCCCCAGCATTTT. Protein sequence: CAISESVLSNQPQHF.

This clone was detected once. This sequence joins TRBV7-6 and TRBJ1-6; D is perhaps TRBD1 (5 bases). With 1 base removed from V and 4 bases from J, the gap between germline ends came to 11 bases. CDR3 size: 16 residues. The germline gives CDR1 SGHVS, CDR2 FNYEAQ. The CDR3 loop is CASSLEGTRYNSPLHF. The CDR3 DNA reads as TGTGCCAGCAGCTTAGAAGGGACGCGGTATAATTCACCCCTCCACTTT.

This clone showed up just once. The chain has TRBV9 and TRBJ1-6; TRBD1 is a possible D gene (5 bases). The CDR3 loop spans 14 amino acids. V was clipped by 3 bases and J by 6 bases, with 10 bases between them. Germline loops: CDR1 SGDLS, CDR2 YYNGEE. As DNA, the CDR3 is TGTGCCAGCAGCGCAGGGACGACTAATTCACCCCTCCACTTT. Translating it yields CASSAGTTNSPLHF.

V is TRBV6-5 and J is TRBJ2-3; possibly TRBD1 or TRBD2 for D (5 bases each). Trimming pared 0 bases from V and 6 bases from J, leaving 16 bases between. CDR3 size: 16 residues. Per germline, CDR1 MNHEY and CDR2 SVGAGI. CDR3 coding DNA: TGTGCCAGCAGTTACTCTTGGGGGTCGGGGTCGGATACGCAGTATTTT. Translated, it gives CASSYSWGSGSDTQYF.

This chain uses TRBV7-9 with TRBJ1-4; TRBD1 agrees at 9 bases. There are 16 residues in the CDR3. CDR1 and CDR2 (germline): SEHNR, FQNEAQ (reference sequence). The V and J ends lost 6 bases and 8 bases, in that order; junction bases with no gene match: 13. DNA of the CDR3: TGTGCCAGCAGACCTCCACAGGGGGCCAGGAACGAAAAACTGTTTTTT. Residues: CASRPPQGARNEKLFF.